This T cell receptor beta chain was recovered during a study of technical replicates of blood from several donors (TCRdb year 2017). Based on the germline V gene (reference sequence), the CDR1 and CDR2 sequences are SEHNR and FQNEAQ. The trim is 4 bases for V and 8 bases for J, with a gap of 17 bases between the germline ends. Taken from cysteine to phenylalanine, the CDR3 has 14 residues. Kept here is only the CDR3 DNA, which spans 42 bases and is read in frame from base 1. The protocol used for the library was the immunoSEQ multiplex PCR assay. Drawn from immuneACCESS, this table holds only the in-frame rearrangements with V and J called that TCRdb kept. Clones are partly lost; checked studies trace under half to an unresolved V gene and leave the rest unexplained. Counted in this sample were about 70,000 clones; approximately 92% of them appeared once. 0.41% of the sample belongs to the ten largest clones.

Details on this clone: Its cognate antigen has yet to be identified. No base-level quality is on record; no much larger clone is a single base apart.

This receptor was taken from a human donor in good health. The chain is assembled from TRBV7-9 and TRBJ1-1; tentative D gene TRBD1, with 6 bases matching. The sequenced sample consisted of T cells isolated from PBMCs. In nucleotides, the sequence is TGTGCCAGCAGCTACCAACTTTCGGGGGGCGAAGCTTTCTTT. It specifies CASSYQLSGGEAFF.